This T cell receptor beta chain appears in the sequencing data of a study of T-cell memory formation after mild COVID-19. Notes on the study in general: Prior to infection, memory already included some responding clones, suggesting cross-reactive memory joined.

MiXCR, run by TCRdb on the 5' RACE reads, gives a single entry per CDR3 protein. The repertoire consists of about 290,000 distinct CDR3 sequences, with approximately 18% occurring once and the leading ten covering about 21%. This clonotype was seen many times. Its antigen is as yet unknown. The CDR3 extends over 15 amino acids. V dropped 5 bases and J dropped 6; count of bases not matched to a gene: 8. Germline V CDR1 and CDR2: SNHLY, FYNNEI. This chain links TRBV2 with TRBJ2-2; the match to TRBD2 covers 8 bases. The sequencing sample was made of PBMCs or a T cell subset sorted from them (not recorded which). The source is a young man who had mild COVID-19 (a few samples of this study predate the infection). Cell type and time point are not known. This CDR3 is CASSISGDSPGELFF. The CDR3 nucleotides are TGTGCCAGCAGTATTAGCGGGGACTCTCCCGGGGAGCTGTTTTTT.